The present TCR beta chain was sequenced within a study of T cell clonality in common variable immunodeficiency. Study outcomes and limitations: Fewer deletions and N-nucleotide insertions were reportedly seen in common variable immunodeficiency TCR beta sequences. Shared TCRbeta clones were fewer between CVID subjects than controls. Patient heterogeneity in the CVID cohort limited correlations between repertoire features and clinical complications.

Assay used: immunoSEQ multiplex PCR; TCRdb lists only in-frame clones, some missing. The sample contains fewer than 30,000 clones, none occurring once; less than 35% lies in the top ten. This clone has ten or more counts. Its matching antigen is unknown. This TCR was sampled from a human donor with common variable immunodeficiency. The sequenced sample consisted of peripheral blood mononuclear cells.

Incomplete CDR3 DNA: TGTGCCAGCAGTTACCGGGGACAGTTCAATGAG. Translating it yields CASSYRGQFNE. The whole CDR3 protein is CASSYRGQFNEQFF. The J gene is TRBJ2-1, the V gene TRBV6-2 or TRBV6-3, with 7 positions matching TRBD1. The read falls 3 residues short of the CDR3 end, and the missing part is taken from the germline J gene. CDR1 and CDR2 (germline): MNHEY, SVGEGT. This CDR3 has 14 amino acids. V trimming: 2 bases; J trimming: 6 bases; junction bases outside the gene matches: 4.